The T cell receptor beta chain under discussion was sequenced for a study of blood T cell repertoires in COVID-19. The wider study: PBMCs, B-cell-depleted T cells, or T cells provided the cDNA or gDNA that made up the material.

Per the authors' pipeline: Amplification with reference gene primers provided the estimates of nucleated cell counts. The method was immunoSEQ multiplex PCR; TCRdb's version includes in-frame clones alone and lacks a portion of them. V and J calls and clone size are copied from that table; D and trimming were computed from the DNA. The sample shows 150,000 to 200,000 clones, around 87% of them seen only once. V shed 5 bases and J shed 0 bases, with 13 bases lying between them. The germline CDR1 and CDR2 sequences are SEHNR and FQNEAQ (reference sequence). CDR3 size: 15 residues. The sequence was collected from a middle-aged man with active or convalescent COVID-19. This chain joins TRBV7-9 and TRBJ1-1; weak D call: TRBD1 (6 bases). The source material was peripheral blood. DNA for the CDR3: TGTGCCAGCAGCAAACAAGGGGGGGTGAACACTGAAGCTTTCTTT. It encodes CASSKQGGVNTEAFF.